Presented here are 21 T cell receptor beta chains from one specimen sequenced in a study of T cell repertoires and HLA-DP antigens. For these TCRs, the target antigens are not known. Measured with immunoSEQ multiplex PCR; TCRdb has only the in-frame clones, and not every one. The repertoire includes approximately 86,000 clones, approximately 86% of them detected once, and around 1.7% sits in the top ten. Sample: CD4+ T cells from PBMCs. The origin of the receptors is a man between 45 and 60 years old in good health and CMV-seronegative.

The chain combines TRBV6-1 with TRBJ2-7; a weak D match, TRBD1 (6 bases). This CDR3 has 11 residues. Germline-derived CDR1 and CDR2 are MNHNS and SASEGT. The V end lost 4 bases, the J end lost 7 bases, and 8 bases lay between the germline ends. CDR3 coding DNA: TGTGCCAGCAGTGCGAGGGGGGAGCAGTACTTC. It is translated as CASSARGEQYF.

This chain connects TRBV11-2 to TRBJ1-1; weak D call: TRBD1 (6 bases). Between the trimmed V and J ends, which lost 4 bases and 8 bases, there was a span of 11 bases. Germline V gene data show CDR1 as SGHAT and CDR2 as FQNNGV. The CDR3 contains 12 residues. CDR3 DNA: TGTGCCAGCAGCTCTGGTACAGGGGAAGCTTTCTTT. Translating it yields CASSSGTGEAFF.

The rearrangement uses TRBV6-5 and TRBJ2-3; possible D gene TRBD2, 6 bases. The length of the CDR3 is 14 residues. The germline gives CDR1 MNHEY, CDR2 SVGAGI. Trimming removed 4 bases at V and 6 bases at J, with 14 bases between. The CDR3 sequence: CASSSTGVKDTQYF. The CDR3 DNA follows: TGTGCCAGCAGTTCAACGGGGGTTAAGGATACGCAGTATTTT.

The V call is TRBV6-6, the J call TRBJ1-5, with D possibly matching TRBD1 (5 bases). Deletions cut 2 bases from V and 7 bases from J, with 15 bases between. The germline gives CDR1 MNHNY, CDR2 SVGAGI (reference sequence). The CDR3 contains 15 residues. In nucleotides, the CDR3 is TGTGCCAGCAGTTACGTTGGGGGACTAAGGCAGCCCCAGCATTTT. Amino acid sequence: CASSYVGGLRQPQHF.

For this clone: Its ends do not fully match the called genes, so a read error is possible. The chain couples TRBV6-5 to TRBJ2-7; unclear D gene. CDR1 is MNHEY, CDR2 SVGAGI, per germline. The CDR3 consists of 14 residues. The CDR3: CASHLWAASHEQYF. The CDR3 bases are TGTGCCAGCCATCTTTGGGCCGCCTCCCACGAGCAGTACTTC.

The chain couples TRBV2 to TRBJ1-4; the match to TRBD1 covers 10 bases. The germline V gene encodes CDR1 SNHLY and CDR2 FYNNEI. CDR3 length: 14 residues. After removal of 5 bases from V and 8 bases from J, the junction contained 5 bases not matched to a gene. The CDR3 nucleotides read TGTGCCAGCAGTCGGACAGGGGGGGAAGAAAAACTGTTTTTT. Encoded protein: CASSRTGGEEKLFF.

The rearrangement joins TRBV6-4 to TRBJ2-7; D is possibly TRBD1 (6 bases). Germline V gene data show CDR1 as MRHNA and CDR2 as SNTAGT. This CDR3 region has 15 residues. V was pared by 6 bases and J by 4 bases, with 19 bases between. This CDR3 reads CASSQDRTRWYEQYF. DNA for the CDR3: TGTGCCAGCAGCCAGGACAGAACAAGGTGGTACGAGCAGTACTTC.

This clone was seen ten or more times. This chain uses TRBV5-4 with TRBJ1-2; the match to TRBD1 covers 7 bases. CDR1 is SGHNT, CDR2 YYREEE, per germline (reference sequence). The CDR3 is 17 residues long. The V and J ends lost 2 bases and 8 bases, in that order; junction bases with no gene match: 18. CDR3 amino acids: CASSLIQLRGPPLGYTF. The CDR3 nucleotides are TGTGCCAGCAGCTTAATACAGCTAAGGGGGCCCCCGTTGGGCTACACCTTC.

The rearrangement uses TRBV6-5 and TRBJ1-2; the D is unclear. V was pared by 6 bases and J by 4 bases, with 15 bases between. Germline CDR1 MNHEY, CDR2 SVGAGI. CDR3 length: 14 residues. This CDR3 is CASSLQAGRYGYTF. CDR3 DNA: TGTGCCAGCAGCCTGCAGGCAGGCCGCTATGGCTACACCTTC.

The chain joins TRBV6-1 to TRBJ1-1, with a possible D match to TRBD1 (5 bases). In germline, CDR1 is MNHNS, CDR2 SASEGT. CDR3 length: 15 amino acids. Trimming removed 4 bases at V and 4 bases at J, with 16 bases between. The CDR3 spells CASSAGSGFGTEAFF. Written as DNA, the CDR3 is TGTGCCAGCAGTGCGGGGTCAGGGTTCGGCACTGAAGCTTTCTTT.

The chain uses TRBV7-2 and TRBJ1-2, with no clear D. The V end lost 2 bases, the J end lost 4 bases, and 8 bases lay between the germline ends. Germline CDR1 reads SGHTA; CDR2 reads FQGNSA. The CDR3 length is 13 residues. For the CDR3, the DNA is TGTGCCAGCAGCTTAATAAGCACCTATGGCTACACCTTC. Its translation is CASSLISTYGYTF.

This chain connects TRBV18 to TRBJ2-3, with D uncertain. The CDR3 loop spans 15 amino acids. In germline, CDR1 is KGHSH, CDR2 LQKENI. Trimming took off 2 bases at V and 2 bases at J, with 11 bases between the two ends. In DNA, the CDR3 is TGTGCCAGCTCACCAAGGATTGTTTACACAGATACGCAGTATTTT. The encoded protein is CASSPRIVYTDTQYF. Variable domain in full (rest from reference TRBV18 and TRBJ2-3): NAGVMQNPRHLVRRRGQEARLRCSPMKGHSHVYWYRQLPEEGLKFMVYLQKENIIDESGMPKERFSAEFPKEGPSILRIQQVVRGDSAAYFCASSPRIVYTDTQYFGPGTRLTVL.

This chain links TRBV7-9 with TRBJ1-1; no reliable D call. Per germline, CDR1 SEHNR and CDR2 FQNEAQ (reference sequence). The CDR3 runs 14 residues. Trimming removed 2 bases at V and 6 bases at J, with 13 bases between. CDR3 protein: CASSLRELLPEAFF. Written as DNA, the CDR3 is TGTGCCAGCAGCTTAAGGGAGCTACTGCCTGAAGCTTTCTTT.

In DNA form, the CDR3 reads TGTGCCTCCACACAGGGGAATAGGAATTCACCCCTCCACTTT. Its protein product is CASTQGNRNSPLHF. This rearrangement joins TRBV30 to TRBJ1-6; TRBD1 aligns across 7 bases. Germline V gene data show CDR1 as GTSNPN and CDR2 as SVGIG (reference sequence). The J segment lost 7 bases and the V segment lost 7 bases, leaving 10 bases of the junction unmatched. CDR3 size: 14 residues.

The J gene is TRBJ1-5, the V gene TRBV18, with a possible D match to TRBD1 (6 bases). V lost 4 bases and J 7 bases, leaving 14 bases between the germline ends. This CDR3 is built from 14 residues. Per the germline V gene, CDR1 is KGHSH and CDR2 is LQKENI. As DNA, the CDR3 is TGTGCCAGCTCACGTGAACAGGGCGGGCAGCCCCAGCATTTT. Its translation is CASSREQGGQPQHF.

The chain uses TRBV5-4 and TRBJ2-3; the match to TRBD2 covers 9 bases. V shed 5 bases, J shed 4 bases, and the junction held 17 bases outside the gene matches. Germline assignment: CDR1 SGHNT and CDR2 YYREEE (reference sequence). This CDR3 contains 18 residues. CDR3 DNA: TGTGCCAGCAGGAAGTTCCCTGAACCGGGACTAGCTTCAGATACGCAGTATTTT. This gives the protein CASRKFPEPGLASDTQYF.

The V and J genes are TRBV5-1 and TRBJ2-3; possibly TRBD1 or TRBD2 for D (5 bases each). There are 15 residues in the CDR3. V gave up 4 bases and J gave up 0 bases, with 12 bases separating them. Germline assignment: CDR1 SGHRS and CDR2 YFSETQ. The CDR3 coding sequence is TGCGCCAGCAGCCAGGGACGGTCTAGCACAGATACGCAGTATTTT. Its translation is CASSQGRSSTDTQYF.

CDR3 residues: CASSQDIYQPQHF. The CDR3 nucleotides are TGCGCCAGCAGCCAAGACATCTATCAGCCCCAGCATTTT. The chain couples TRBV4-3 to TRBJ1-5; the D is unclear. Germline V lookup: CDR1 LGHNA, CDR2 YSLEER. The CDR3 contains 13 residues. The V gene lost 0 bases and the J gene lost 5 bases, with 5 bases spanning the gap.

This sequence joins TRBV28 and TRBJ1-5, with D possibly matching TRBD1 (5 bases). Germline CDR1 reads MDHEN; CDR2 reads SYDVKM. V lost 6 bases, J lost 4 bases, and 16 bases lay in between. The CDR3 consists of 15 residues. The CDR3 nucleotides are TGTGCCAGCAGCAACTCCAAGGGGTCGAATCAGCCCCAGCATTTT. Amino acid sequence: CASSNSKGSNQPQHF.

The V and J genes are TRBV6-1 and TRBJ1-5; 8 bases map to TRBD1. Germline V gene sequence: CDR1 MNHNS, CDR2 SASEGT. Unmatched junction bases numbered 9, after V lost 4 bases and J lost 7 bases. This CDR3 is built from 15 residues. CDR3 amino acids: CASSADRAAGQPQHF. CDR3 coding DNA: TGTGCCAGCAGTGCGGACAGGGCGGCAGGACAGCCCCAGCATTTT.

The CDR3 region is CASSPPGQLVKPFF. The CDR3 bases are TGCGCCAGCAGCCCACCGGGCCAACTCGTAAAACCTTTCTTT. The chain uses TRBV5-1 and TRBJ1-1; no clear D gene. Trimming shortened V by 4 bases and J by 12 bases, and 22 bases separated the two germline ends. The V gene's germline CDR1 is SGHRS and CDR2 YFSETQ. The CDR3 covers 14 residues.